This T cell receptor (beta chain) was identified in a study of T cell responses to AZD1222 COVID-19 vaccine. Whole-study results and caveats: Clonal diversity may have been underestimated, and the donors were mostly white British, with more females than males. All repertoire sampling was performed exclusively after the peak T cell response.

This CDR3 has 15 amino acids. The V gene lost 5 bases and the J gene lost 0 bases, with 11 bases spanning the gap. CDR1 SEHNR and CDR2 FQNEAQ come from the germline V gene (reference sequence). About this clone itself: Its antigen remains unidentified.

Libraries were prepared by immunoSEQ multiplex PCR; TCRdb keeps only in-frame clonotypes and omits some of them. Among 90,000 to 95,000 clones listed, 80% to 90% were seen once. This TCR derives from an adult in good health. The source material was peripheral blood, sampled on day 0 of AZD1222 vaccination. The rearrangement links TRBV7-9 to TRBJ1-3; a weak D match, TRBD1 (6 bases). CDR3 in DNA: TGTGCCAGCAGCCCCGGGGACATCTCTGGAAACACCATATATTTT. Its protein is CASSPGDISGNTIYF.